This T cell receptor (beta chain) was identified in a study of PD-1 blockade in classical Hodgkin lymphoma. Study-level results: At baseline, newly diagnosed patients reportedly showed less TCR diversity than healthy donors. In CD4+ cells, TCR diversity went up significantly by C4D1, but in CD8+ cells it did not. Factors driving the repertoire differences, possibly disease activity or prior therapy, remain undefined.

As for this clone: The antigen remains unidentified.

Generated by immunoSEQ multiplex PCR, the TCRdb table keeps only in-frame clones and is missing some. The table includes approximately 79,000 clones, 80% to 95% detected once. The CDR3 is 15 amino acids. The germline V gene has CDR1 LNHNV and CDR2 YYDKDF (reference sequence). Trimming took off 5 bases at V and 4 bases at J, with 15 bases between the two ends. No patient escaped relapse after autologous stem cell transplantation, and brentuximab vedotin exposure varied. Relapsed/refractory classical Hodgkin lymphoma patients had complete, partial or progressive responses. The specimen comprised peripheral blood mononuclear cells (PBMCs), sampled before the second cycle of nivolumab. The chain joins TRBV15 to TRBJ2-1; D not resolved. The TCR was taken from a human donor with classical Hodgkin lymphoma. For the CDR3, the DNA is TGTGCCACCAGCCCCCGGGCCTCTCCTTACAATGAGCAGTTCTTC. Residues: CATSPRASPYNEQFF.